What follows are 32 T cell receptor beta chains derived from one specimen sequenced in a study of neurological immune-mediated disorders. TCRdb analysed the 5' RACE reads with MiXCR anew, one entry per CDR3 protein. The sample contains some 78,000 distinct CDR3 sequences, roughly 4.7% of which appear only once. The specimen sequenced was PBMCs. The source of these receptors is a young woman with multiple sclerosis.

Remarks on this clonotype: Given a much more abundant clone one base away, this may be a read error. V usage is TRBV19 and J usage is TRBJ1-1, with 9 bases lining up with TRBD1. With 5 bases clipped from V and 6 bases from J, the junction kept 10 bases outside the gene matches. Germline values: CDR1 LNHDA, CDR2 SQIVND (reference sequence). This CDR3 has 15 amino acids. The CDR3 loop is CASSHVQGATAEAFF. CDR3 coding DNA: TGTGCCAGTAGTCATGTACAGGGGGCGACCGCTGAAGCTTTCTTT.

Points on this clonotype: With a much larger clone just one base away, this may be a read error. This rearrangement joins TRBV10-3 to TRBJ1-1; 9 bases match TRBD1. V shed 6 bases, J shed 9 bases, and the junction held 8 bases outside the gene matches. Germline assignment: CDR1 ENHRY and CDR2 SYGVKD. This CDR3 comprises 13 residues. CDR3 loop: CAIRDGTGSKAFF. DNA for the CDR3: TGTGCCATCAGAGACGGGACAGGGTCGAAAGCTTTCTTT.

This clonotype was seen more than once but under ten times. One end of the junction fails to match germline, which may point to a read error. The chain links TRBV6-5 to TRBJ2-7, with D possibly matching TRBD2 (6 bases). In germline, CDR1 is MNHEY, CDR2 SVGAGI. The CDR3 is 12 amino acids. CDR3 region: CDSSSSGYEQYF. CDR3 coding DNA: TGTGACAGCAGCAGTAGCGGCTACGAGCAGTACTTC.

This clonotype was observed at least ten times. The chain carries TRBV18 and TRBJ2-1; the match to TRBD2 covers 9 bases. The CDR3 extends over 17 amino acids. Germline CDR1 is KGHSH and CDR2 is LQKENI. V lost 0 bases to trimming and J lost 2 bases; unmatched junction nucleotides: 5. In DNA form, the CDR3 reads TGTGCCAGCTCACCACCGGGACTAGCACAGCCCTACAATGAGCAGTTCTTC. Translated, it gives CASSPPGLAQPYNEQFF.

This clonotype occurred many times. This chain links TRBV15 with TRBJ1-2; D possibly corresponds to TRBD1 (6 bases). Germline-derived CDR1 and CDR2 are LNHNV and YYDKDF (reference sequence). This CDR3 spans 18 amino acids. Trimming shortened V by 0 bases and J by 2 bases, and 19 bases separated the two germline ends. Here the CDR3 DNA reads TGTGCCACCAGCAGAGATCTGAAGACAGGCCCATTGAACTATGGCTACACCTTC. Residues: CATSRDLKTGPLNYGYTF.

V and J are TRBV5-5 and TRBJ2-3; TRBD2 agrees at 9 bases. After removal of 1 base from V and 3 bases from J, the junction contained 3 bases not matched to a gene. The germline V gene encodes CDR1 SGHKS and CDR2 YYEKEE (reference sequence). The CDR3 has 15 amino acids. This chain's CDR3 is CASSLSSGGTDTQYF. The CDR3 bases are TGTGCCAGCAGCTTGAGTAGCGGGGGAACAGATACGCAGTATTTT.

This clonotype has a count of ten or more. V and J are TRBV20-1 and TRBJ2-3, with TRBD2 identical over 15 bases. The CDR3 consists of 18 residues. CDR1 is DFQATT and CDR2 is SNEGSKA in the germline V gene (reference sequence). With V trimmed by 0 bases and J by 0 bases, 4 bases remained unmatched. The CDR3 spells CSARDWGTSGGSTDTQYF. CDR3 nucleotide sequence: TGCAGTGCTAGAGATTGGGGGACTAGCGGGGGGAGCACAGATACGCAGTATTTT.

This clonotype was found many times. The gene calls are TRBV12-3 or TRBV12-4 and TRBJ2-3; D is unclear. This CDR3 contains 15 residues. Deletions cut 7 bases from V and 0 bases from J, with 14 bases between. CDR3 sequence reads: CASNSRRPSTDTQYF. Here the CDR3 DNA reads TGTGCCAGCAACTCCCGCCGGCCGAGCACAGATACGCAGTATTTT.

In this sample, this clonotype turned up many times. The chain carries TRBV5-5 and TRBJ2-7, with D possibly matching TRBD1 (6 bases). Germline values: CDR1 SGHKS, CDR2 YYEKEE (reference sequence). The CDR3 is 13 amino acids. V lost 4 bases and J lost 6, with 14 bases in between. CDR3 nucleotides: TGTGCCAGCAGCACCTACCCGACAGGCGAGCAGTACTTC. Protein sequence: CASSTYPTGEQYF.

This clonotype was found many times. The chain is built from TRBV3-1 and TRBJ2-5; D is uncertain. Deletions cut 3 bases from V and 1 base from J, with 12 bases between. CDR3 size: 15 residues. Germline V gene data show CDR1 as LGHDT and CDR2 as YNNKEL (reference sequence). The CDR3 loop reads CASSQGWAIQETQYF. CDR3 in DNA: TGTGCCAGCAGCCAGGGCTGGGCGATCCAAGAGACCCAGTACTTC.

This clonotype appeared a few times. The gene calls are TRBV20-1 and TRBJ2-1, with a tentative D call TRBD1 (5 bases). V was clipped by 1 base and J by 0 bases, with 10 bases between them. Germline V gene lookup returns CDR1 DFQATT and CDR2 SNEGSKA (reference sequence). This CDR3 has 15 amino acids. The CDR3 protein is CSARGQTRSYNEQFF. The CDR3 DNA sequence: TGCAGTGCTAGAGGACAGACCCGCTCCTACAATGAGCAGTTCTTC.

This clonotype has ten or more counts. CDR3 loop: CASSPGDSSYEQYV. In DNA, the CDR3 is TGTGCCAGCTCACCAGGAGACAGCTCCTACGAGCAGTACGTC. J is TRBJ2-7 and V is TRBV18, with D possibly TRBD1 on 5 matching bases. V lost 2 bases, J lost 0 bases, and 8 bases lay in between. The germline gives CDR1 KGHSH, CDR2 LQKENI. The CDR3 has 14 residues.

This clonotype came up a few times. The rearrangement uses TRBV7-8 and TRBJ2-5; 9 bases are shared with TRBD2. The CDR3 covers 16 residues. The junction had 11 bases not matched to a gene; V was cut back by 5 bases and J by 4 bases. The germline V gene has CDR1 SGHVS and CDR2 FQNEAQ. CDR3: CASSPMGGRALETQYF. Written as DNA, the CDR3 is TGTGCCAGCAGCCCCATGGGCGGGAGGGCCTTAGAGACCCAGTACTTC.

The sample holds many counts of this clonotype. The chain carries TRBV4-1 and TRBJ2-7; D may correspond to TRBD1 or TRBD2 (6 bases each). The CDR3 is made up of 16 amino acids. Germline loops: CDR1 MGHRA, CDR2 YSYEKL. Between the trimmed V and J ends, which lost 1 base and 0 bases, there was a span of 13 bases. The CDR3 coding sequence is TGCGCCAGCAGCCAAGGAGGGGGGAGAAGCTCCTACGAGCAGTACTTC. Protein: CASSQGGGRSSYEQYF.

J is TRBJ2-1 and V is TRBV2; 14 nucleotides agree with TRBD2. The V segment lost 6 bases and the J segment 7 bases; nucleotides outside the gene matches: 14. The CDR3 sequence is 18 residues long. Germline CDR1 SNHLY, CDR2 FYNNEI. The CDR3 here is CASSRLAGGPGEENEQFF. For the CDR3, the DNA is TGTGCCAGCAGCCGACTAGCGGGGGGGCCAGGGGAAGAGAATGAGCAGTTCTTC.

This clonotype occurred a few times. J is TRBJ2-2 and V is TRBV30; possible D gene TRBD1, 6 bases. V was shortened by 2 bases and J by 1 base, with 11 bases between the two germline ends. This CDR3 has 15 residues. Germline CDR1 GTSNPN, CDR2 SVGIG (reference sequence). As DNA, the CDR3 is TGTGCCTGGAGTCACTCAGGGGAGAACACCGGGGAGCTGTTTTTT. As protein: CAWSHSGENTGELFF.

This clonotype has a count of ten or more. The CDR3, as DNA: TGCAGTGCTACCTCAACGGGTGGGTTGGAGACCCAGTACTTC. Encoded protein: CSATSTGGLETQYF. V and J are TRBV20-1 and TRBJ2-5, with no clear D. CDR3 length: 14 residues. With 4 bases removed from V and 5 bases from J, the gap between germline ends came to 17 bases. Germline V lookup: CDR1 DFQATT, CDR2 SNEGSKA (reference sequence).

This clonotype was found a few times. The chain combines TRBV20-1 with TRBJ1-3; the match to TRBD1 covers 10 bases. CDR1 is DFQATT, CDR2 SNEGSKA, per germline (reference sequence). V lost 6 bases and J lost 3; bases outside the gene matches: 11. The CDR3 length is 16 residues. CDR3 region: CSARSPGTGVGNTIYF. The CDR3 DNA is TGCAGTGCCCGCTCCCCAGGGACAGGGGTTGGAAACACCATATATTTT.

Points on this clonotype: Here the CDR3 omits its conserved ending phenylalanine or tryptophan, so a read error is the likely source. The chain has TRBV15 and TRBJ2-5; TRBD1 matches 8 bases. V shed 1 base, J shed 10 bases, and the junction held 11 bases outside the gene matches. Germline V gene lookup returns CDR1 LNHNV and CDR2 YYDKDF (reference sequence). The CDR3 is 15 amino acids. The CDR3 loop reads CATSRAGGPVFDQYN. The CDR3 nucleotides are TGTGCCACCAGCAGAGCAGGGGGCCCTGTGTTTGACCAGTACAAC.

The chain couples TRBV5-6 to TRBJ1-1; a possible D gene is TRBD1 (5 bases). The V and J ends lost 4 bases and 4 bases respectively, with 20 bases between them. This CDR3 spans 16 amino acids. In germline, CDR1 is SGHDT, CDR2 YYEEEE. The CDR3 spells CASSRFLGTRSTEAFF. CDR3 in DNA: TGTGCCAGCAGCCGCTTTTTGGGGACCCGGTCCACTGAAGCTTTCTTT.

This clonotype was counted ten times or more. The chain has TRBV5-1 and TRBJ1-1; a weak D match, TRBD1 (5 bases). Germline V gives CDR1 SGHRS, CDR2 YFSETQ. The CDR3 runs to 14 residues. V was clipped by 4 bases and J by 6 bases, with 16 bases between them. The CDR3 sequence: CASSPTGGAAEAFF. The DNA for the CDR3 is TGCGCCAGCAGCCCAACGGGCGGGGCCGCTGAAGCTTTCTTT.

This clonotype was detected ten times or more. DNA for the CDR3: TGCAGTGCTTTGACTAGCGTAGTCACAGATACGCAGTATTTT. Encoded protein: CSALTSVVTDTQYF. V usage is TRBV20-1 and J usage is TRBJ2-3; 8 nucleotides match TRBD2. The CDR3 consists of 14 residues. The germline CDR1 and CDR2 sequences are DFQATT and SNEGSKA (reference sequence). V gave up 5 bases and J gave up 2 bases; unmatched junction bases: 6.

This chain joins TRBV5-1 and TRBJ2-3, with D possibly matching TRBD1 (6 bases). Per the germline V gene, CDR1 is SGHRS and CDR2 is YFSETQ. Trimming stripped 0 bases from V and 0 bases from J, with 23 bases between. The CDR3 consists of 20 residues. The CDR3 region is CASSLEGTGSSSMSTDTQYF. The CDR3 coding sequence is TGCGCCAGCAGCTTGGAGGGTACAGGGTCGAGTAGTATGAGCACAGATACGCAGTATTTT. The complete variable domain, with remaining parts taken from reference TRBV5-1 and TRBJ2-3, reads KAGVTQTPRYLIKTRGQQVTLSCSPISGHRSVSWYQQTPGQGLQFLFEYFSETQRNKGNFPGRFSGRQFSNSRSEMNVSTLELGDSALYLCASSLEGTGSSSMSTDTQYFGPGTRLTVL.

This clonotype was seen repeatedly, ten times or more. The chain has TRBV27 and TRBJ2-3, with D tentatively TRBD1 (5 bases). The CDR3 contains 14 residues. The V end was cut by 6 bases, the J end by 4 bases, with 14 bases between. Looked up from germline, CDR1 is MNHEY and CDR2 is SMNVEV (reference sequence). CDR3 nucleotides: TGTGCCAGCAGGGAACAGACAGCCCCAGATACGCAGTATTTT. Translation gives CASREQTAPDTQYF.

This clonotype was recorded at least ten times. V gene TRBV4-2 combines with J gene TRBJ2-2, with TRBD2 as a possible D gene (5 bases). With 5 bases removed from V and 5 bases from J, the gap between germline ends came to 9 bases. The CDR3 loop spans 13 amino acids. The germline CDR1 and CDR2 sequences are LGHNA and YNFKEQ. CDR3 residues: CASSERGTGELFF. CDR3 DNA sequence: TGTGCCAGCAGCGAGAGAGGGACCGGGGAGCTGTTTTTT.

This clonotype was seen many times. The chain carries TRBV20-1 and TRBJ2-4, with TRBD1 matching over 12 bases. The CDR3 runs to 14 residues. Per germline, CDR1 DFQATT and CDR2 SNEGSKA (reference sequence). Losses at the gene ends were 5 bases for V and 2 bases for J; bases not matched to a gene: 1. CDR3 protein: CSARDRGPKNIQYF. The CDR3 DNA is TGCAGTGCTCGGGACAGGGGGCCCAAAAACATTCAGTACTTC.

This clonotype has just a few counts. The CDR3 region is CASSQLDRGLAIGNEQFF. CDR3 nucleotides: TGTGCCAGCAGCCAGTTGGATCGGGGACTAGCAATCGGGAATGAGCAGTTCTTC. The chain links TRBV7-8 to TRBJ2-1, with 9 bases aligning to TRBD2. This CDR3 has 18 residues. V was pared by 5 bases and J by 7 bases, with 18 bases of the junction left unmatched. From germline, CDR1 is SGHVS and CDR2 FQNEAQ.

The sample holds many counts of this clonotype. J is TRBJ1-1 and V is TRBV10-3; the D gene is possibly TRBD1 (6 bases). The V gene lost 6 bases and the J gene lost 3 bases, with 14 bases spanning the gap. The germline CDR1 and CDR2 sequences are ENHRY and SYGVKD. The CDR3 spans 14 residues. The chain's CDR3 is CAISAYRVDTEAFF. CDR3 in DNA: TGTGCCATCAGCGCTTACAGGGTAGACACTGAAGCTTTCTTT.

Many counts were recorded for this clonotype. This chain connects TRBV20-1 to TRBJ2-1, with 8 bases fitting TRBD2. The germline CDR1 and CDR2 sequences are DFQATT and SNEGSKA (reference sequence). The CDR3 contains 14 residues. Unmatched junction bases numbered 8, after V lost 1 base and J lost 9 bases. The CDR3 sequence is CSARVAGGMGEQFF. In nucleotides, the CDR3 is TGCAGTGCTAGAGTGGCGGGGGGTATGGGTGAGCAGTTCTTC.

Ten or more counts support this clonotype. The chain employs TRBV5-4 and TRBJ2-1; TRBD1 agrees at 11 bases. Germline assignment: CDR1 SGHNT and CDR2 YYREEE (reference sequence). This CDR3 comprises 17 residues. V gave up 0 bases and J gave up 9 bases; unmatched junction bases: 11. The CDR3 sequence is CASSLASGQGAWGEQFF. The CDR3 bases are TGTGCCAGCAGCTTGGCCTCCGGACAGGGGGCATGGGGTGAGCAGTTCTTC.

In this sample, this clonotype turned up many times. The chain combines TRBV7-9 with TRBJ2-1; TRBD1 aligns across 7 bases. The CDR3 runs to 17 residues. The V gene's germline CDR1 is SEHNR and CDR2 FQNEAQ (reference sequence). V dropped 4 bases and J dropped 1; count of bases not matched to a gene: 10. In nucleotides, the CDR3 is TGTGCCAGCAGCTACCTGACAGGGATACAATCCTACAATGAGCAGTTCTTC. Protein sequence: CASSYLTGIQSYNEQFF. Complete variable domain (other parts from reference TRBV7-9 and TRBJ2-1): DTGVSQNPRHKITKRGQNVTFRCDPISEHNRLYWYRQTLGQGPEFLTYFQNEAQLEKSRLLSDRFSAERPKGSFSTLEIQRTEQGDSAMYLCASSYLTGIQSYNEQFFGPGTRLTVL.

This clonotype was counted at least ten times. The rearrangement links TRBV14 to TRBJ2-3; possible D gene TRBD1, 5 bases. Per germline, CDR1 SGHDN and CDR2 FVKESK. The CDR3 length is 16 residues. V lost 1 base, J lost 0 bases, and 11 bases lay in between. The CDR3 DNA reads as TGTGCCAGCAGCCAAGGTTGGGGCGTAAGCACAGATACGCAGTATTTT. Translated, it gives CASSQGWGVSTDTQYF.